Listed below are T cell receptor beta chains from one sample, sequenced in a study of cytomegalovirus exposure and HLA in healthy donors. Sequencing used immunoSEQ multiplex PCR; TCRdb keeps in-frame clones, though not all of them. The repertoire consists of 100,000 to 150,000 clones, with about 96% occurring once and the leading ten covering 1.7%. What was sequenced was PBMCs. The receptors here all came from a man between 18 and 35 years old in good health and CMV-seronegative. Each CDR3 is given with its conserved first and last residue. The D gene is left open where the match is weak. Not every row has a clone size; where given, it reads once, few, many or a size class.

d_call j_call cdr3_length v_call clone_size cdr3_aa cdr3_nt
TRBD1 TRBJ1-5 15 TRBV6-6 - CASSYSTGGREPQHF TGTGCCAGCAGTTACTCGACAGGGGGCCGGGAGCCCCAGCATTTT
TRBD2 TRBJ2-2 14 TRBV6-1 - CASRVGLVTGELFF TGTGCCAGCAGGGTCGGACTAGTCACCGGGGAGCTGTTTTTT
- TRBJ2-7 11 TRBV28 - CASTSLYEQYF TGTGCCAGCACCTCCCTCTACGAGCAGTACTTC
TRBD2 TRBJ2-1 14 TRBV5-1 - CASRALAAYNEQFF TGCGCCAGCCGGGCCCTAGCGGCCTACAATGAGCAGTTCTTC
TRBD1 TRBJ2-5 15 TRBV7-2 - CASSIGTGGSETQYF TGTGCCAGCAGCATTGGGACAGGGGGTTCGGAGACCCAGTACTTC
- TRBJ2-7 11 TRBV27 - CASSSQDEQYF TGTGCCAGCAGTTCCCAGGACGAGCAGTACTTC
- TRBJ1-2 14 TRBV4-2 - CASSQDGSGTGYTF TGTGCCAGCAGCCAAGATGGTTCCGGGACAGGCTACACCTTC
- TRBJ2-1 14 TRBV14 once CASSFTGAHDEQFF TGTGCCAGCAGCTTTACTGGGGCTCACGATGAGCAGTTCTTC
- TRBJ1-1 15 TRBV19 - CASSMEFLRNTEAFF TGTGCCAGTAGTATGGAGTTCCTTAGGAACACTGAAGCTTTCTTT
- TRBJ1-2 14 TRBV6-1 - CASSELNRVSGYTF TGTGCCAGCAGTGAGCTCAACAGGGTTAGTGGCTACACCTTC
- TRBJ2-5 14 TRBV14 - CASSPWLASETQYF TGTGCCAGCAGCCCTTGGCTGGCTTCGGAGACCCAGTACTTC
- TRBJ1-1 12 TRBV30 - CAWTVSDTEAFF TGTGCCTGGACAGTATCTGACACTGAAGCTTTCTTT
TRBD1 TRBJ2-3 16 TRBV7-2 - CASRRAEQGGTDTQYF TGTGCCAGCAGACGAGCCGAACAGGGGGGCACAGATACGCAGTATTTT
- TRBJ2-7 14 TRBV11-2 - CASSLVGGNYEQYF TGTGCCAGCAGCTTAGTGGGGGGAAATTACGAGCAGTACTTC
TRBD1 TRBJ1-2 15 TRBV15 - CATSSPDRAFYGYTF TGTGCCACCAGCTCGCCCGACAGGGCCTTCTATGGCTACACCTTC
- TRBJ1-2 15 TRBV7-9 - CASSPPIGVHYGYTF TGTGCCAGCAGCCCACCGATCGGGGTGCACTATGGCTACACCTTC
- TRBJ1-4 15 TRBV27 - CASSLAAATNEKLFF TGTGCCAGCAGTTTGGCAGCGGCAACTAATGAAAAACTGTTTTTT
- TRBJ1-5 12 TRBV28 - CASSPSDRSQHF TGTGCCAGCAGTCCTTCCGACAGGTCCCAGCATTTT
TRBD1 TRBJ2-7 14 TRBV27 - CASARGQGPREQYF TGTGCCAGCGCCCGAGGACAGGGCCCTCGCGAGCAGTACTTC
- TRBJ1-1 13 TRBV7-3 - CASSPGGAPEAFF TGTGCCAGCAGCCCTGGAGGAGCCCCTGAAGCTTTCTTT
- TRBJ2-6 15 TRBV7-9 - CASSLVSSGANVLTF TGTGCCAGCAGCTTAGTGAGCTCTGGGGCCAACGTCCTGACTTTC
TRBD1 TRBJ2-5 16 TRBV11-3 - CASSSQPADRGVTQYF TGTGCCAGCAGCTCCCAACCCGCTGACAGGGGAGTGACCCAGTACTTC
- TRBJ2-1 12 TRBV28 - CASVGVWDEQFF TGTGCCAGCGTCGGGGTTTGGGATGAGCAGTTCTTC
TRBD2 TRBJ2-1 17 TRBV7-2 - CASSPRDRWTSGRQQFF TGTGCCAGCAGCCCCCGGGACCGTTGGACTAGCGGGCGGCAGCAGTTCTTC
- TRBJ1-2 13 TRBV5-6 - CASSPSYSYGYTF TGTGCCAGCAGCCCGTCCTACTCCTATGGCTACACCTTC
TRBD1 TRBJ2-7 16 TRBV15 once CATSRDRTGKSYEQYF TGTGCCACCAGCAGAGATCGGACAGGGAAGTCCTACGAGCAGTACTTC
- TRBJ1-2 14 TRBV9 - CASSVGSHSYGYTF TGTGCCAGCAGCGTAGGGAGCCATTCCTATGGCTACACCTTC
TRBD1 TRBJ2-7 16 TRBV19 - CASSTGAGQGPYEQYF TGTGCCAGTAGTACTGGGGCGGGACAGGGACCCTACGAGCAGTACTTC
- TRBJ1-1 11 TRBV30 - CAWSVGLEAFF TGTGCCTGGAGTGTAGGACTTGAAGCTTTCTTT
- TRBJ2-3 15 TRBV13 - CASSLEGERTDTQYF TGTGCCAGCAGCTTAGAGGGGGAGAGGACAGATACGCAGTATTTT
- TRBJ1-1 12 TRBV2 - CASSESGRGAFF TGTGCCAGCAGTGAGTCAGGTAGAGGGGCTTTCTTT
TRBD1 TRBJ2-2 16 TRBV11-3 - CASSSHRGVLTGELFF TGTGCCAGCAGCTCACACAGGGGAGTATTAACCGGGGAGCTGTTTTTT
TRBD1 TRBJ1-2 14 TRBV7-2 - CASSRRQGSHGYTF TGTGCCAGCAGCCGTCGACAGGGGAGTCATGGCTACACCTTC
TRBD1 TRBJ1-4 14 TRBV6-5 - CASRRQGRNEKLFF TGTGCCAGCAGAAGACAGGGGAGGAATGAAAAACTGTTTTTT
TRBD1 TRBJ2-1 15 TRBV5-5 - CASRKPGQTYNEQFF TGTGCCAGCAGGAAACCGGGACAGACCTACAATGAGCAGTTCTTC
- TRBJ1-1 15 TRBV4-3 - CASSQDQAGPVFPFF TGCGCCAGCAGCCAAGATCAAGCGGGCCCAGTTTTCCCTTTCTTT
TRBD2 TRBJ2-1 19 TRBV7-2 - CASSLWGGTSLVAYNEQFF TGTGCCAGCAGCCTGTGGGGAGGGACTAGCCTAGTCGCCTACAATGAGCAGTTCTTC
- TRBJ1-1 18 TRBV4-1 - CASRDRTADVMKGTEAFF TGCGCCAGCAGGGACCGGACAGCCGACGTAATGAAGGGAACTGAAGCTTTCTTT
- TRBJ2-2 16 TRBV11-2 - CASSLNPGFETGELFF TGTGCCAGCAGCTTAAACCCAGGGTTCGAAACCGGGGAGCTGTTTTTT
TRBD1 TRBJ1-1 15 TRBV4-2 - CASSLQTREGARAFF TGTGCCAGCAGCCTCCAAACCCGCGAGGGGGCGCGGGCTTTCTTT
TRBD1 TRBJ1-2 17 TRBV5-6 - CASSDETRQGLNYGYTF TGTGCCAGCAGCGACGAAACCAGACAGGGGCTTAACTATGGCTACACCTTC
TRBD2 TRBJ2-1 15 TRBV7-2 once CASSLPSGSYNEQFF TGTGCCAGCAGCTTGCCTAGCGGATCCTACAATGAGCAGTTCTTC
- TRBJ2-7 15 TRBV7-2 - CASSLGGTLTYEQYF TGTGCCAGCAGCTTGGGAGGAACCCTAACCTACGAGCAGTACTTC
- TRBJ2-6 15 TRBV19 - CASSLSVSGANVLTF TGTGCCAGTAGTCTTTCGGTCTCTGGGGCCAACGTCCTGACTTTC
TRBD1 TRBJ2-1 16 TRBV11-3 - CASSFRGTAIKNEQFF TGTGCCAGCAGTTTTCGTGGGACAGCAATTAAGAATGAGCAGTTCTTC
TRBD1 TRBJ1-1 15 TRBV14 - CASSRQGALTTEAFF TGTGCCAGCAGCCGACAGGGGGCCTTGACCACTGAAGCTTTCTTT
- TRBJ1-1 14 TRBV11-3 - CASSRGGPNTEAFF TGTGCCAGCAGTCGCGGGGGCCCGAACACTGAAGCTTTCTTT
TRBD1 TRBJ2-7 15 TRBV30 - CACLNRDRDPSEQYF TGTGCCTGTCTGAACCGGGACAGGGACCCCTCCGAGCAGTACTTC
TRBD1 TRBJ1-5 19 TRBV5-6 medium-sized CASSAFRQGVVLGSQPQHF TGTGCCAGCAGCGCATTTCGACAGGGGGTAGTGTTGGGAAGTCAGCCCCAGCATTTT
TRBD2 TRBJ2-3 18 TRBV11-3 - CASSFKALSGGPEDTQYF TGTGCCAGCAGCTTCAAAGCTCTTTCGGGAGGGCCAGAAGATACGCAGTATTTT
- TRBJ2-7 16 TRBV28 - CASSPSAADSLYEQYF TGTGCCAGCAGCCCTTCAGCCGCCGACAGCCTCTACGAGCAGTACTTC
TRBD2 TRBJ2-1 17 TRBV5-4 - CASSSFSGRGSYNEQFF TGTGCCAGCAGCTCCTTTAGCGGGAGAGGCTCCTACAATGAGCAGTTCTTC
TRBD2 TRBJ2-1 16 TRBV2 - CASQTGTSGRANEQFF TGTGCCAGCCAGACAGGTACTAGCGGGAGGGCCAATGAGCAGTTCTTC
TRBD1 TRBJ1-5 16 TRBV4-1 - CASSQGGQTNNQPQHF TGCGCCAGCAGCCAGGGGGGACAGACGAACAATCAGCCCCAGCATTTT
- TRBJ2-7 16 TRBV2 - CASSDFIARGSYEQYF TGTGCCAGCAGTGATTTTATAGCTCGGGGCTCCTACGAGCAGTACTTC
TRBD2 TRBJ2-7 16 TRBV5-6 medium-sized CASSLGPTSGRHEQYF TGTGCCAGCAGCTTGGGACCCACTAGCGGGAGACACGAGCAGTACTTC
- TRBJ2-1 17 TRBV7-9 - CASSLVGQLRPLNEQFF TGTGCCAGCAGCTTAGTTGGGCAGCTCAGACCTTTAAATGAGCAGTTCTTC
TRBD2 TRBJ2-2 16 TRBV7-9 - CASSLASTSGGGELFF TGTGCCAGCAGCTTAGCGTCCACTAGCGGGGGCGGGGAGCTGTTTTTT
- TRBJ1-2 13 TRBV18 - CASSPEQDYGYTF TGTGCCAGCTCACCAGAACAGGACTATGGCTACACCTTC